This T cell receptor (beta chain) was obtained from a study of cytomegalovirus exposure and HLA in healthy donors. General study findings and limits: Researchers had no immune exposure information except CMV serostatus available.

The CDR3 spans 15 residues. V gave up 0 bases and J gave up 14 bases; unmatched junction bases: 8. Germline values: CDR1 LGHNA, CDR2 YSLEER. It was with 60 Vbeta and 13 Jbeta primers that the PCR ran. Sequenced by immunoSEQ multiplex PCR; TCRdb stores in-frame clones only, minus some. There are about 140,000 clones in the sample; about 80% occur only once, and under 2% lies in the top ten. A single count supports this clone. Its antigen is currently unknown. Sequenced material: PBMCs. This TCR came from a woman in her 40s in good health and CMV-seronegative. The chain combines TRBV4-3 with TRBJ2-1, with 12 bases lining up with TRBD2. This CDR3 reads CASSQEKTSGSTKFF. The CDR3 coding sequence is TGCGCCAGCAGCCAAGAAAAGACTAGCGGGAGTACTAAGTTCTTC.